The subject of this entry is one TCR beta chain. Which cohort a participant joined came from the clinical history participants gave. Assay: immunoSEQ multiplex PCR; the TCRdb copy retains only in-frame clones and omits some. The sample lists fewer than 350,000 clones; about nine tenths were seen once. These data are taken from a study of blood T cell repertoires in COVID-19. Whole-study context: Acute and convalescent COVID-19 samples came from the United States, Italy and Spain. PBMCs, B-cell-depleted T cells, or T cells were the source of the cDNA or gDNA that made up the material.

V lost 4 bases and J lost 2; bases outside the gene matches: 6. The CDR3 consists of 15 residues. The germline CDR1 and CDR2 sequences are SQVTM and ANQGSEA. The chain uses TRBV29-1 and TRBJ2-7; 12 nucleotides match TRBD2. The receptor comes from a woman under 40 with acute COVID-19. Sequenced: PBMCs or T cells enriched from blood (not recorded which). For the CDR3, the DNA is TGCAGCGTTGGTGAGAGGACTAGCGGGACCTACGAGCAGTACTTC. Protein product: CSVGERTSGTYEQYF.